These 21 T cell receptor beta chains were all obtained from the same sample, sequenced in a study of blood T cell repertoires in COVID-19. Sequencing was performed with immunoSEQ multiplex PCR; in TCRdb, only in-frame clones are kept and a portion is missing. Among 52,000 or so clones listed, 76% were seen once. Sequencing was carried out using peripheral blood. The receptor source for this set is a man in his forties or fifties with active or convalescent COVID-19.

On this clone itself: The same CDR3 arises from other DNA sequences in this sample as well. The rearrangement uses TRBV2 and TRBJ1-1; a weak D match, TRBD1 (5 bases). The CDR3 spans 14 residues. V was shortened by 3 bases and J by 2 bases, with 10 bases between the two germline ends. CDR1 and CDR2 (germline): SNHLY, FYNNEI. The CDR3 DNA reads as TGTGCCAGCAGTGAGAGGGGAGGCAACACTGAAGCTTTCTTT. Its translation is CASSERGGNTEAFF.

The chain recombines TRBV11-2 with TRBJ2-5; TRBD2 is a possible D gene (6 bases). The V end was cut by 1 base, the J end by 2 bases, with 11 bases between. The CDR3 has 15 residues. CDR1 is SGHAT and CDR2 is FQNNGV in the germline V gene. The CDR3 loop reads CASSLGGGGQETQYF. As DNA, the CDR3 is TGTGCCAGCAGCTTAGGTGGTGGGGGGCAAGAGACCCAGTACTTC.

The CDR3 DNA reads TGTGCCAGCAGGGGGACACCGGACTTCTATGGCTACACCTTC. Its protein is CASRGTPDFYGYTF. The rearrangement uses TRBV6-5 and TRBJ1-2; possible D gene TRBD1, 6 bases. There are 14 residues in the CDR3. Trimming removed 6 bases at V and 4 bases at J, with 15 bases between. From germline, CDR1 is MNHEY and CDR2 SVGAGI.

V and J are TRBV19 and TRBJ1-2; TRBD1 might be the D (6 bases). CDR3 length equals 14 residues. The germline V and J ends were trimmed by 7 bases and 2 bases, with 14 bases remaining between them. CDR1 and CDR2 (germline): LNHDA, SQIVND (reference sequence). Here the CDR3 reads CASTPYGQNYGYTF. DNA for the CDR3: TGTGCCAGTACCCCATACGGACAGAACTATGGCTACACCTTC.

This clone was detected only once. This chain uses TRBV15 with TRBJ2-7, with D perhaps matching TRBD2 (8 bases). V dropped 4 bases and J dropped 0 bases, with 19 bases sitting between them. There are 17 residues in the CDR3. CDR1 and CDR2 (germline): LNHNV, YYDKDF (reference sequence). The CDR3 spells CATSMDRIAGSSYEQYF. The CDR3 region has the DNA TGTGCCACCAGCATGGACAGGATAGCGGGGAGCTCCTACGAGCAGTACTTC.

The chain carries TRBV19 and TRBJ1-3; possible D gene TRBD1, 5 bases. Trimming took 5 bases from V and 1 from J, leaving 12 bases between them. The CDR3 spans 15 residues. Germline V gives CDR1 LNHDA, CDR2 SQIVND (reference sequence). This CDR3 reads CASSLIGGSGNTIYF. CDR3 bases: TGTGCCAGTAGTCTTATCGGGGGATCTGGAAACACCATATATTTT.

This clone was seen a few times. The rearrangement uses TRBV7-2 and TRBJ1-1, with TRBD1 as a possible D gene (5 bases). Trimming removed 1 base from V and 4 bases from J, with 10 bases in between. Germline V gives CDR1 SGHTA, CDR2 FQGNSA. The CDR3 totals 14 residues. The CDR3 nucleotides read TGTGCCAGCAGCTTAGGCGGGACCCGCACTGAAGCTTTCTTT. This gives the protein CASSLGGTRTEAFF.

The chain employs TRBV7-8 and TRBJ2-1, with TRBD2 identical over 9 bases. V was pared by 2 bases and J by 2 bases, with 4 bases of the junction left unmatched. CDR1 SGHVS and CDR2 FQNEAQ come from the germline V gene. The CDR3 sequence is 16 residues long. The CDR3 region is CASSLRAGGPYNEQFF. The CDR3 nucleotides are TGTGCCAGCAGCTTACGAGCGGGAGGTCCCTACAATGAGCAGTTCTTC.

This clone was counted only a few times. The V gene is TRBV7-2, the J gene TRBJ2-3; tentatively, D is TRBD2 (6 bases). V lost 1 base to trimming and J lost 0 bases, with 11 bases between them. This CDR3 region has 16 residues. Germline CDR1 and CDR2: SGHTA and FQGNSA. The CDR3 nucleotides are TGTGCCAGCAGCTTAGATCCGGGGGTTAGCACAGATACGCAGTATTTT. It is translated as CASSLDPGVSTDTQYF.

This clone was recorded many times. The rearrangement links TRBV6-5 to TRBJ2-3; D not certain. Trimming stripped 10 bases from V and 2 bases from J, with 13 bases between. The CDR3 loop spans 13 amino acids. Germline values: CDR1 MNHEY, CDR2 SVGAGI. The chain's CDR3 is CATSVLYTDTQYF. CDR3 nucleotides: TGTGCCACCTCGGTGTTGTACACAGATACGCAGTATTTT.

V usage is TRBV4-2 and J usage is TRBJ2-3; D is uncertain. V gave up 0 bases and J gave up 2 bases, with 6 bases separating them. This CDR3 contains 14 residues. CDR1 LGHNA and CDR2 YNFKEQ come from the germline V gene. This chain's CDR3 is CASSQETITDTQYF. The CDR3 region has the DNA TGTGCCAGCAGCCAAGAAACTATCACAGATACGCAGTATTTT.

The chain couples TRBV7-2 to TRBJ2-2; 7 nucleotides agree with TRBD1. CDR1 SGHTA and CDR2 FQGNSA come from the germline V gene. The CDR3 runs to 13 residues. J gave up 5 bases and V 6 bases, and 3 bases lay outside the gene matches. The CDR3 DNA sequence: TGTGCCAGCAGGAAGACAGGGACCGGGGAGCTGTTTTTT. Translation: CASRKTGTGELFF.

The chain is built from TRBV27 and TRBJ2-7, with 11 bases lining up with TRBD2. This CDR3 spans 15 amino acids. Trimming removed 5 bases from V and 3 bases from J; junction bases left unmatched: 6. Germline V gene data show CDR1 as MNHEY and CDR2 as SMNVEV (reference sequence). This CDR3 is CASSPGTSGLYEQYF. CDR3 nucleotide sequence: TGTGCCAGCAGTCCCGGGACTAGCGGACTCTACGAGCAGTACTTC.

V and J are TRBV6-6 and TRBJ1-2; maybe TRBD1 (5 bases). CDR3 size: 12 residues. V lost 8 bases to trimming and J lost 4 bases, with 11 bases between them. Germline V lookup: CDR1 MNHNY, CDR2 SVGAGI (reference sequence). For the CDR3, the DNA is TGTGCCAGCGCGGGGGGGGTCTATGGCTACACCTTC. Its protein is CASAGGVYGYTF.

The chain uses TRBV9 and TRBJ1-6, with D unclear. Trimming cost V 3 bases and J 0 bases, with 7 bases left between them. Germline-derived CDR1 and CDR2 are SGDLS and YYNGEE. The CDR3 has 15 residues. This CDR3 is CASSDSGSYNSPLHF. In DNA form, the CDR3 reads TGTGCCAGCAGCGACTCAGGCTCCTATAATTCACCCCTCCACTTT.

This sequence joins TRBV28 and TRBJ2-3; D is undetermined. V shed 6 bases and J shed 0 bases, with 10 bases lying between them. The germline gives CDR1 MDHEN, CDR2 SYDVKM. The CDR3 has 14 amino acids. CDR3 amino acids: CASSLITSTDTQYF. In nucleotides, the CDR3 is TGTGCCAGCAGCCTAATTACGAGCACAGATACGCAGTATTTT.

The chain recombines TRBV15 with TRBJ2-7; the D gene is possibly TRBD2 (6 bases). This CDR3 comprises 16 residues. Germline assignment: CDR1 LNHNV and CDR2 YYDKDF (reference sequence). The ends were cut back, 0 bases at V and 2 bases at J, with 14 bases in the middle. The CDR3: CATSRDRDSGAYEQYF. In nucleotides, the CDR3 is TGTGCCACCAGCAGAGATCGAGATAGCGGAGCCTACGAGCAGTACTTC.

This clone was seen only once. The genes are TRBV30 and TRBJ2-2, with D perhaps matching TRBD2 (6 bases). The germline CDR1 and CDR2 sequences are GTSNPN and SVGIG (reference sequence). V was cut by 1 base and J by 9 bases, with 18 bases left in between. The CDR3 spans 15 residues. CDR3 DNA sequence: TGTGCCTGGAGTGGATTGCGGGATGAAATCAGGGAGCTGTTTTTT. As protein: CAWSGLRDEIRELFF.

This rearrangement joins TRBV19 to TRBJ1-2; TRBD1 is a possible D gene (5 bases). The CDR3 has 16 amino acids. Germline V gene data show CDR1 as LNHDA and CDR2 as SQIVND (reference sequence). The V and J ends lost 2 bases and 7 bases respectively, with 20 bases between them. The CDR3 nucleotides read TGTGCCAGTAGTATATATTTGCGGGACCCCTTTTCTGGCTACACCTTC. Residues: CASSIYLRDPFSGYTF.

The chain links TRBV30 to TRBJ1-5; tentative D call: TRBD1 (6 bases). V was shortened by 2 bases and J by 9 bases, with 17 bases between the two germline ends. The CDR3 has 14 amino acids. CDR1 and CDR2 (germline): GTSNPN, SVGIG (reference sequence). The CDR3 DNA reads as TGTGCCTGGAGTACCGGAAATCAGGGGAGGCCCCAGCATTTT. It is translated as CAWSTGNQGRPQHF.

This chain links TRBV19 with TRBJ1-1; TRBD1 is a possible D gene (5 bases). CDR3 length equals 13 residues. Trimming pared 7 bases from V and 5 bases from J, leaving 14 bases between. CDR1 and CDR2 (germline): LNHDA, SQIVND (reference sequence). The CDR3 spells CASTTWGFTEAFF. The CDR3 DNA is TGTGCCAGTACCACCTGGGGCTTTACTGAAGCTTTCTTT. Full variable domain (rest looked up from reference TRBV19 and TRBJ1-1): DGGITQSPKYLFRKEGQNVTLSCEQNLNHDAMYWYRQDPGQGLRLIYYSQIVNDFQKGDIAEGYSVSREKKESFPLTVTSAQKNPTAFYLCASTTWGFTEAFFGQGTRLTVV.